These 30 T cell receptor beta chains were all obtained from the same sample, sequenced in a study of blood T cells in healthy people across ages. A second PCR, run for about 7 to 11 cycles, used a sample-barcoded 5' primer plus a J-beta primer mix. TCRdb fed the 5' RACE reads into MiXCR, producing one record per CDR3 protein. Of 800,000 or so distinct CDR3 sequences listed, 62% are singletons. The sample comprised blood. Receptors were obtained from a man aged 25 to 40 in good health.

The chain has TRBV11-1 and TRBJ2-4; no clear D. This CDR3 is built from 16 residues. Germline-derived CDR1 and CDR2 are SGHAT and FQDESV (reference sequence). V was shortened by 1 base and J by 2 bases, with 12 bases between the two germline ends. In nucleotides, the CDR3 is TGTGCCAGCAGCTTAGAAGGGATGTTTTCCAAAAACATTCAGTACTTC. Translation gives CASSLEGMFSKNIQYF.

This sequence joins TRBV12-3 or TRBV12-4 and TRBJ1-1, with TRBD1 as a possible D gene (6 bases). This CDR3 is 14 amino acids long. Trimming removed 5 bases at V and 3 bases at J, with 13 bases between. CDR3 DNA: TGTGCCAGCAGTCTACGAAGGGGGGACACTGAAGCTTTCTTT. Translated: CASSLRRGDTEAFF.

A few counts support this clonotype. This chain uses TRBV5-1 with TRBJ2-6, with D possibly TRBD1 on 5 matching bases. The CDR3 contains 15 residues. Germline CDR1 and CDR2: SGHRS and YFSETQ. Trimming left V 5 bases short and J 1 base short, with 10 bases between. CDR3 residues: CASRNPGSGANVLTF. CDR3 sequence (DNA): TGCGCCAGCAGGAACCCAGGGTCTGGGGCCAACGTCCTGACTTTC.

The chain links TRBV27 to TRBJ2-7, with a possible D match to TRBD1 (7 bases). With 3 bases removed from V and 2 bases from J, the gap between germline ends came to 11 bases. The CDR3 totals 14 residues. The germline V gene has CDR1 MNHEY and CDR2 SMNVEV (reference sequence). The DNA for the CDR3 is TGTGCCAGCAGTTTCGACAGGGAGGCCTACGAGCAGTACTTC. It is translated as CASSFDREAYEQYF.

This clonotype was seen a few times. This chain uses TRBV20-1 with TRBJ2-1; D is unclear. V lost 5 bases to trimming and J lost 6 bases, with 8 bases between them. Per germline, CDR1 DFQATT and CDR2 SNEGSKA (reference sequence). The CDR3 sequence is 11 residues long. The CDR3 region is CSAPYRNEQFF. The CDR3 coding sequence is TGCAGTGCTCCTTATCGCAATGAGCAGTTCTTC.

The gene calls are TRBV4-3 and TRBJ1-2; tentatively, D is TRBD1 (6 bases). Germline values: CDR1 LGHNA, CDR2 YSLEER. This CDR3 contains 15 residues. V lost 4 bases to trimming and J lost 8 bases, with 20 bases between them. CDR3 region: CASSPQAETGAGYTF. The DNA of the CDR3 is TGCGCCAGCAGCCCCCAGGCGGAGACAGGCGCCGGCTACACCTTC.

The chain has TRBV6-2 or TRBV6-3 and TRBJ2-3; D assignment may be TRBD1 or TRBD2 (6 bases each). Germline values: CDR1 MNHEY, CDR2 SVGEGT. V was trimmed by 5 bases and J by 5 bases, leaving 17 bases between them. CDR3 size: 15 residues. The CDR3 protein is CASSVGGQVEDTQYF. The CDR3 DNA reads as TGTGCCAGCAGTGTGGGGGGCCAGGTTGAAGATACGCAGTATTTT.

This clonotype was seen a single time. The CDR3 DNA reads as TGTGCCAGCAGCCCAGGCAGTGGGGGAAACACTGAAGCTTTCTTT. It translates to CASSPGSGGNTEAFF. The chain combines TRBV9 with TRBJ1-1; a weak D match, TRBD1 (5 bases). This CDR3 has 15 amino acids. The V end lost 4 bases, the J end lost 2 bases, and 15 bases lay between the germline ends. CDR1 and CDR2 from the germline V gene are SGDLS and YYNGEE.

This clonotype was seen only a few times. The rearrangement joins TRBV4-2 to TRBJ2-7; 11 positions agree with TRBD2. CDR1 and CDR2 (germline): LGHNA, YNFKEQ. This CDR3 is 18 amino acids long. J gave up 4 bases and V 1 base, and 12 bases lay outside the gene matches. CDR3 DNA sequence: TGTGCCAGCAGCCAAGTATCCGCCGGGACTAGCGGACCATACGAGCAGTACTTC. It codes for CASSQVSAGTSGPYEQYF.

The V call is TRBV4-2, the J call TRBJ1-6; unclear D gene. In germline, CDR1 is LGHNA, CDR2 YNFKEQ. The V end lost 0 bases, the J end lost 0 bases, and 9 bases lay between the germline ends. The CDR3 is 17 amino acids. This CDR3 reads CASSQEGQSSYNSPLHF. The CDR3 nucleotides read TGTGCCAGCAGCCAAGAAGGGCAGAGCTCCTATAATTCACCCCTCCACTTT.

The chain recombines TRBV7-2 with TRBJ1-5, with a possible D match to TRBD1 (6 bases). Trimming pared 4 bases from V and 0 bases from J, leaving 10 bases between. CDR1 is SGHTA, CDR2 FQGNSA, per germline. This CDR3 is built from 15 residues. In nucleotides, the CDR3 is TGTGCCAGCAGCTCGGACAGTAATAGCAATCAGCCCCAGCATTTT. It yields the protein CASSSDSNSNQPQHF.

Only a few counts were recorded for this clonotype. This chain joins TRBV20-1 and TRBJ1-4; TRBD1 might be the D (5 bases). Germline CDR1 reads DFQATT; CDR2 reads SNEGSKA (reference sequence). The CDR3 length is 15 residues. Trimming pared 0 bases from V and 8 bases from J, leaving 16 bases between. In nucleotides, the CDR3 is TGCAGTGCTAGAGAGGCACGGTTCGGGACGGAAAAACTGTTTTTT. It encodes CSAREARFGTEKLFF.

The genes are TRBV20-1 and TRBJ2-3, with 7 bases aligning to TRBD2. CDR3 length: 14 amino acids. Germline CDR1 and CDR2: DFQATT and SNEGSKA (reference sequence). Unmatched junction bases numbered 7, after V lost 3 bases and J lost 4 bases. The CDR3 sequence is CSASPIAGPDTQYF. CDR3 DNA: TGCAGTGCTAGCCCTATAGCGGGCCCAGATACGCAGTATTTT.

This chain connects TRBV15 to TRBJ2-1, with a tentative D call TRBD1 (6 bases). The CDR3 length is 17 residues. The V gene lost 1 base and the J gene lost 9 bases, with 22 bases spanning the gap. Germline CDR1 and CDR2: LNHNV and YYDKDF (reference sequence). CDR3 sequence: CATSRAKWVDRGSEQFF. The CDR3 region has the DNA TGTGCCACCAGCAGAGCTAAGTGGGTGGACAGAGGGTCTGAGCAGTTCTTC.

Details on this clonotype: A much larger clone lies a single base off, so this may be a read error. This rearrangement joins TRBV29-1 to TRBJ2-1, with TRBD1 matching 10 bases. The CDR3 has 14 residues. Germline V gene data show CDR1 as SQVTM and CDR2 as ANQGSEA. CDR3 residues: CSATSGTGDNGQFF. In DNA form, the CDR3 reads TGCAGCGCAACCTCCGGGACAGGGGACAATGGGCAGTTCTTC.

The table lists this clonotype with many counts. This chain uses TRBV27 with TRBJ1-4, with D perhaps matching TRBD1 (5 bases). V lost 6 bases and J lost 13, with 21 bases in between. Per germline, CDR1 MNHEY and CDR2 SMNVEV (reference sequence). This CDR3 has 14 amino acids. The CDR3 is CASRSSGRPGRLFF. Here the CDR3 DNA reads TGTGCCAGCAGGTCCTCGGGGCGACCGGGTAGACTGTTTTTT.

This chain uses TRBV4-2 with TRBJ1-4; no definite D call. CDR1 and CDR2 from the germline V gene are LGHNA and YNFKEQ. The CDR3 sequence is 17 residues long. Trimming removed 0 bases at V and 4 bases at J, with 15 bases between. The CDR3 here is CASSQEVLILGNEKLFF. The CDR3 nucleotides read TGTGCCAGCAGCCAAGAGGTGCTCATCTTGGGTAATGAAAAACTGTTTTTT.

The J gene is TRBJ2-5, the V gene TRBV9, with D perhaps matching TRBD1 (6 bases). Matching the DNA end better, TRBJ2-7 makes the J call doubtful. Per germline, CDR1 SGDLS and CDR2 YYNGEE. The CDR3 spans 18 residues. The CDR3 coding sequence is TGTGCCAGCAGCTGCAAGAAACAGGGCCCGCGGGTCTACTACGAGCAGTACTTC. Protein sequence: CASSCKKQGPRVYYEQYF.

This clonotype was observed a few times. This chain links TRBV5-6 with TRBJ1-1; D is perhaps TRBD1 (5 bases). The V end was cut by 4 bases, the J end by 3 bases, with 13 bases between. Per the germline V gene, CDR1 is SGHDT and CDR2 is YYEEEE. The CDR3 is 14 amino acids. The CDR3: CASSRGGIDTEAFF. The CDR3 DNA is TGTGCCAGCAGCCGTGGGGGAATCGACACTGAAGCTTTCTTT. The whole variable domain, filled in from reference TRBV5-6 and TRBJ1-1, reads DAGVTQSPTHLIKTRGQQVTLRCSPKSGHDTVSWYQQALGQGPQFIFQYYEEEERQRGNFPDRFSGHQFPNYSSELNVNALLLGDSALYLCASSRGGIDTEAFFGQGTRLTVV.

V is TRBV29-1 and J is TRBJ2-5; 11 positions agree with TRBD2. The V gene's germline CDR1 is SQVTM and CDR2 ANQGSEA. CDR3 length: 14 amino acids. V gave up 6 bases and J gave up 9 bases; unmatched junction bases: 12. The CDR3 DNA follows: TGCAGCGTAGGGGGGACTAGCGGACTGCGGTCCCAGTACTTC. Its protein is CSVGGTSGLRSQYF.

The gene calls are TRBV6-6 and TRBJ2-7; D remains unclear. Looked up from germline, CDR1 is MNHNY and CDR2 is SVGAGI (reference sequence). V was clipped by 4 bases and J by 2 bases, with 12 bases between them. The CDR3 totals 14 residues. CDR3 DNA sequence: TGTGCCAGCAGTTCCTGGAGCCTCGCCTACGAGCAGTACTTC. Its protein is CASSSWSLAYEQYF.

J is TRBJ1-5 and V is TRBV27; 11 nucleotides match TRBD1. Germline lookup yields CDR1 MNHEY and CDR2 SMNVEV (reference sequence). V lost 3 bases and J lost 2; bases outside the gene matches: 9. This CDR3 spans 18 amino acids. CDR3 residues: CASSFKSPGQGGNQPQHF. The CDR3 region has the DNA TGTGCCAGCAGTTTTAAGTCCCCGGGACAGGGGGGCAATCAGCCCCAGCATTTT.

This rearrangement joins TRBV6-2 or TRBV6-3 to TRBJ2-5; D is possibly TRBD2 (6 bases). V lost 0 bases, J lost 1 base, and 9 bases lay in between. Germline CDR1 and CDR2: MNHEY and SVGEGT. This CDR3 spans 15 amino acids. The CDR3 here is CASSYSPGVQETQYF. The CDR3 nucleotides are TGTGCCAGCAGTTACTCTCCGGGGGTCCAAGAGACCCAGTACTTC.

A few counts support this clonotype. The V gene is TRBV10-2, the J gene TRBJ2-2, with TRBD2 identical over 14 bases. The CDR3 loop spans 17 amino acids. Per germline, CDR1 WSHSY and CDR2 SAAADI. Trimming took 6 bases from V and 8 from J; bases not matched to a gene: 11. The CDR3 protein is CASSQTSGGALGGELFF. Here the CDR3 DNA reads TGCGCCAGCAGCCAGACTAGCGGGGGGGCCCTTGGAGGGGAGCTGTTTTTT.

Note on this clonotype: The junction departs from germline at one end; a sequencing error may be responsible. This chain links TRBV24-1 with TRBJ2-1; a possible D gene is TRBD1 (5 bases). Germline-derived CDR1 and CDR2 are KGHDR and SFDVKD. The CDR3 runs to 16 residues. In DNA form, the CDR3 reads TGTGCCACCAGTGGCCAACAGGTCGCCTCCTACCATGAGCAGTTCTTC. Translated: CATSGQQVASYHEQFF.

The V and J genes are TRBV5-1 and TRBJ2-3, with TRBD1 matching over 8 bases. This CDR3 has 15 residues. V lost 3 bases to trimming and J lost 6 bases; unmatched junction nucleotides: 9. Germline assignment: CDR1 SGHRS and CDR2 YFSETQ. CDR3 sequence (DNA): TGCGCCAGCAGCTCTTCAGGGGGCTGGATGGATACGCAGTATTTT. Protein sequence: CASSSSGGWMDTQYF.

The chain employs TRBV18 and TRBJ2-5, with D possibly being TRBD2 (5 bases). Germline CDR1 KGHSH, CDR2 LQKENI. Between the trimmed V and J ends, which lost 1 base and 6 bases, there was a span of 9 bases. The CDR3 consists of 13 residues. The CDR3 DNA reads TGTGCCAGCTCACCACTGGACTCGAAGACCCAGTACTTC. It codes for CASSPLDSKTQYF.

Only a few counts were recorded for this clonotype. The chain is built from TRBV5-1 and TRBJ2-7; 8 positions match TRBD1. The ends lost 0 bases at V and 7 bases at J; junction bases unmatched: 6. The CDR3 covers 14 residues. Germline V gene data show CDR1 as SGHRS and CDR2 as YFSETQ. The CDR3 DNA follows: TGCGCCAGCAGCTTGGGGACAGGGATGTGGGAGCAGTACTTC. It encodes CASSLGTGMWEQYF.

This chain links TRBV7-9 with TRBJ2-5; 12 bases fit TRBD2. Germline-derived CDR1 and CDR2 are SEHNR and FQNEAQ (reference sequence). The CDR3 sequence is 19 residues long. The junction had 12 bases not matched to a gene; V was cut back by 2 bases and J by 2 bases. The CDR3: CASSLPLAGGPNSQETQYF. The CDR3 nucleotides read TGTGCCAGCAGCTTACCCCTAGCGGGGGGGCCGAACTCTCAAGAGACCCAGTACTTC. Drawing the rest from reference TRBV7-9 and TRBJ2-5, the complete variable domain is DTGVSQNPRHKITKRGQNVTFRCDPISEHNRLYWYRQTLGQGPEFLTYFQNEAQLEKSRLLSDRFSAERPKGSFSTLEIQRTEQGDSAMYLCASSLPLAGGPNSQETQYFGPGTRLLVL.

The chain has TRBV6-2 or TRBV6-3 and TRBJ2-7; tentatively, D is TRBD2 (6 bases). CDR3 length: 13 amino acids. Germline CDR1 and CDR2: MNHEY and SVGEGT. Trimming pared 0 bases from V and 3 bases from J, leaving 6 bases between. The CDR3 here is CASSYSGLYEQYF. Written as DNA, the CDR3 is TGTGCCAGCAGTTACTCGGGACTCTACGAGCAGTACTTC.